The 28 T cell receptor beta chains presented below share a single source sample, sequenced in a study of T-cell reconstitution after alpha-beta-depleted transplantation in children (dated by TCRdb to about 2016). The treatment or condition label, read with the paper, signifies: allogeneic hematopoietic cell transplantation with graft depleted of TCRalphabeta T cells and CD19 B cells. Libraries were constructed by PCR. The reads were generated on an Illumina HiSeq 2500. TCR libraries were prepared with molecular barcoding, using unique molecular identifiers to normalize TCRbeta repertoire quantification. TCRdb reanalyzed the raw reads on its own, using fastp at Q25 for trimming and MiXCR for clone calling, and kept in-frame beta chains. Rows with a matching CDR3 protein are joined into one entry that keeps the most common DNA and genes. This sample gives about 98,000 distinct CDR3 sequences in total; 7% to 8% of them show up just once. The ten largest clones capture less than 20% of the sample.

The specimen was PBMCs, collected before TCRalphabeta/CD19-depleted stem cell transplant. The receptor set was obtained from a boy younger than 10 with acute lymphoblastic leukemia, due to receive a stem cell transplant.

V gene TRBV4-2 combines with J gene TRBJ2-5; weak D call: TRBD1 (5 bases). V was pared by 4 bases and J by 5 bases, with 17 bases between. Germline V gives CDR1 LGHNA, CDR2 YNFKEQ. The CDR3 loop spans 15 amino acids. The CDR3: CASSPAPGYHETQYF. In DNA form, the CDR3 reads TGTGCCAGCAGCCCAGCCCCAGGGTATCATGAGACCCAGTACTTC.

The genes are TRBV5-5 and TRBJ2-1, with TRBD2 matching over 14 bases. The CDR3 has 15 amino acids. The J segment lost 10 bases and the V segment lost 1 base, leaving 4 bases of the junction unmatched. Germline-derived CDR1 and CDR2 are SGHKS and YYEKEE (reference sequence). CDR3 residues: CASSLRLAGGQEQFF. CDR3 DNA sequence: TGTGCCAGCAGCTTGAGACTAGCGGGGGGGCAGGAGCAGTTCTTC.

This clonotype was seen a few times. The CDR3 DNA reads as TGTGCCAGCAGTGAAGCTACAGGGGAGAGCTACGAGCAGTACTTC. This translates into CASSEATGESYEQYF. The genes are TRBV6-1 and TRBJ2-7; 7 positions agree with TRBD1. Trimming at V came to 0 bases and at J to 3 bases, leaving 5 bases not matched to a gene. The germline CDR1 and CDR2 sequences are MNHNS and SASEGT. The CDR3 has 15 amino acids.

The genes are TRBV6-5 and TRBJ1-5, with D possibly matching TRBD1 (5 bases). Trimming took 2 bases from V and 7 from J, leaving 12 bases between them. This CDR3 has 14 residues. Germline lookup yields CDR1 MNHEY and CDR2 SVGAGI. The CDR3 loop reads CASSYGATHQPQHF. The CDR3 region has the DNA TGTGCCAGCAGTTACGGGGCGACCCACCAGCCCCAGCATTTT.

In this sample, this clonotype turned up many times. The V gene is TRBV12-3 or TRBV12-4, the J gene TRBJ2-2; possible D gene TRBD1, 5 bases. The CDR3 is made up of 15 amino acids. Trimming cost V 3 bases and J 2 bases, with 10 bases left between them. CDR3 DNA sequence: TGTGCCAGCAGTTTCGGACAACTTAACACCGGGGAGCTGTTTTTT. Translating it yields CASSFGQLNTGELFF.

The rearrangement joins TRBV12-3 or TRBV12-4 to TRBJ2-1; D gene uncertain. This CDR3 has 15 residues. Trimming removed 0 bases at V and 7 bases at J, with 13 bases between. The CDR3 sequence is CASSLAFVGLNEQFF. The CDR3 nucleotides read TGTGCCAGCAGTTTAGCGTTTGTGGGTCTGAATGAGCAGTTCTTC.

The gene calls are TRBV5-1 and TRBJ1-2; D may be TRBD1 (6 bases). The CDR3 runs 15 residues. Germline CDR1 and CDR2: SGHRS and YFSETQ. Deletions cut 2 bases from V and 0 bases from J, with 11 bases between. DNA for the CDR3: TGCGCCAGCAGCTTCGTACAGGGCCCTAACTATGGCTACACCTTC. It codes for CASSFVQGPNYGYTF.

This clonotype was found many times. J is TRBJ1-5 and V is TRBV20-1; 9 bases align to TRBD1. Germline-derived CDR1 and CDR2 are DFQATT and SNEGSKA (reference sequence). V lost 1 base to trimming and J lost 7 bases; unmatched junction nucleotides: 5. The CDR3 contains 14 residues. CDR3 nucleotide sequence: TGCAGTGCTAGAGGGCCGACAGGGGGGCAGCCCCAGCATTTT. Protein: CSARGPTGGQPQHF.

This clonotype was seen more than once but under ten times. The CDR3 sequence is CASTLSYEKLFF. The CDR3 DNA reads as TGTGCCAGCACGCTGAGCTATGAAAAACTGTTTTTT. V gene TRBV7-9 combines with J gene TRBJ1-4; D remains unclear. Germline V gene sequence: CDR1 SEHNR, CDR2 FQNEAQ (reference sequence). Between the trimmed V and J ends, which lost 7 bases and 6 bases, there was a span of 9 bases. The CDR3 covers 12 residues.

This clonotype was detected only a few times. The CDR3 protein is CASSLVGGDTGELFF. The CDR3 coding sequence is TGTGCCAGCAGCTTGGTCGGCGGGGACACCGGGGAGCTGTTTTTT. The V gene is TRBV5-6, the J gene TRBJ2-2; TRBD2 might be the D (6 bases). The CDR3 runs to 15 residues. Per the germline V gene, CDR1 is SGHDT and CDR2 is YYEEEE. Trimming shortened V by 0 bases and J by 3 bases, and 9 bases separated the two germline ends.

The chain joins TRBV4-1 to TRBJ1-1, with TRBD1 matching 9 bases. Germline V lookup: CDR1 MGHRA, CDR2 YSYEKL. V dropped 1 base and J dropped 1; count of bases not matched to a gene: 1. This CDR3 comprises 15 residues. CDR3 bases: TGCGCCAGCAGCCAAGGGGGACAGGGGAACACTGAAGCTTTCTTT. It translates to CASSQGGQGNTEAFF.

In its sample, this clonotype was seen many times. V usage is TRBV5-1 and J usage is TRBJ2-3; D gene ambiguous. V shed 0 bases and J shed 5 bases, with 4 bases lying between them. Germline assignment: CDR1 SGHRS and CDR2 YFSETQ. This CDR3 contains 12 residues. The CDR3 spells CASSLEGDTQYF. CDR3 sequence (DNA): TGCGCCAGCAGCTTGGAGGGAGATACGCAGTATTTT.

CDR3: CASSLDRARGYGYTF. The CDR3 region has the DNA TGTGCCAGCAGCTTGGACAGGGCGAGAGGATATGGCTACACCTTC. This chain uses TRBV5-6 with TRBJ1-2, with D tentatively TRBD1 (6 bases). Germline V gives CDR1 SGHDT, CDR2 YYEEEE. V lost 0 bases to trimming and J lost 5 bases, with 14 bases between them. The CDR3 extends over 15 amino acids.

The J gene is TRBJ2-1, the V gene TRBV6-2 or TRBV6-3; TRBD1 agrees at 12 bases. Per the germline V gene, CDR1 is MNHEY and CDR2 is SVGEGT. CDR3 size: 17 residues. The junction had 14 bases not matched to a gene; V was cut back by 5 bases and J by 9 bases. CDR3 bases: TGTGCCAGCAGTCGCTCCGGGACAGGGGGCGGGAAGGGTGAGCAGTTCTTC. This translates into CASSRSGTGGGKGEQFF.

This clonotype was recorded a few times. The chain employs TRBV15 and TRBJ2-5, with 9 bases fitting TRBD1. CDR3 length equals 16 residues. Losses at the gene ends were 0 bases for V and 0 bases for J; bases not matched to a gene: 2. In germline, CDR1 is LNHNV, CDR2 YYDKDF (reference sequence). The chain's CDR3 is CATSRDRDRDQETQYF. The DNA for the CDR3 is TGTGCCACCAGCAGAGACCGGGACAGGGACCAAGAGACCCAGTACTTC.

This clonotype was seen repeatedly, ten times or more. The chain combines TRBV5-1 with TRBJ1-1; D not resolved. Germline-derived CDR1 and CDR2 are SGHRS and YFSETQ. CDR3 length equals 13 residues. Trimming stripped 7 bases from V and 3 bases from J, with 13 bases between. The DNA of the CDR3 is TGCGCCAGCGCCACTTGGGTCGACACTGAAGCTTTCTTT. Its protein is CASATWVDTEAFF. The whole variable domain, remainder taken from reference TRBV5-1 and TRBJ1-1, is KAGVTQTPRYLIKTRGQQVTLSCSPISGHRSVSWYQQTPGQGLQFLFEYFSETQRNKGNFPGRFSGRQFSNSRSEMNVSTLELGDSALYLCASATWVDTEAFFGQGTRLTVV.

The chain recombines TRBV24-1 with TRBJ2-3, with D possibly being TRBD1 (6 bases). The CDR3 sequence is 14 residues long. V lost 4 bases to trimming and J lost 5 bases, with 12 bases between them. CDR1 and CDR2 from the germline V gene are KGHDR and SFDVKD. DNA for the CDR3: TGTGCCACCAGTGACCGGACAGCCATAGATACGCAGTATTTT. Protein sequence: CATSDRTAIDTQYF.

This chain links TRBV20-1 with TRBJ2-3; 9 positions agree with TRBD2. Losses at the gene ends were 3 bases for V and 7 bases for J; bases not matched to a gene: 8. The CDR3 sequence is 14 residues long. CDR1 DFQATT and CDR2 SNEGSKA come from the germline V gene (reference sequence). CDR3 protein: CSASSAGGGHTQYF. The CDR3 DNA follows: TGCAGTGCTAGTTCAGCGGGGGGCGGGCATACGCAGTATTTT.

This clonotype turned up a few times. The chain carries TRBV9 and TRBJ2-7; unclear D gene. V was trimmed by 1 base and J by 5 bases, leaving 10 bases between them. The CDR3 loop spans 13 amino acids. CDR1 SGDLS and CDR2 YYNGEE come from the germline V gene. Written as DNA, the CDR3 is TGTGCCAGCAGCGTATGGGGTGAGGACGAGCAGTACTTC. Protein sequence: CASSVWGEDEQYF.

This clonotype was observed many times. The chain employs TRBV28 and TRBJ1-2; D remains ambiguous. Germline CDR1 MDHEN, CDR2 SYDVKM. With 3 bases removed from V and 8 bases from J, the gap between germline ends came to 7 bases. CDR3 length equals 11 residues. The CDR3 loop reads CASSFASGYTF. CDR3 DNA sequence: TGTGCCAGCAGTTTTGCCTCCGGCTACACCTTC.

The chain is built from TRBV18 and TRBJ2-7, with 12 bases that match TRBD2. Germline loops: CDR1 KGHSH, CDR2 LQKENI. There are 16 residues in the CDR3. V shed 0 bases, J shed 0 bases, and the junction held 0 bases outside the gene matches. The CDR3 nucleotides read TGTGCCAGCTCACCACCACTAGCGGGGGGCTCCTACGAGCAGTACTTC. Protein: CASSPPLAGGSYEQYF.

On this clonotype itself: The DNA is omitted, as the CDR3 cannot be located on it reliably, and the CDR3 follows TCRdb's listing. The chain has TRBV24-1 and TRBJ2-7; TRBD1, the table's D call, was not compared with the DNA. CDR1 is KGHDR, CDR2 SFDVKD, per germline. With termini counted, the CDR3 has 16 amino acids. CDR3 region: CCSARGAGEVSYEQYF.

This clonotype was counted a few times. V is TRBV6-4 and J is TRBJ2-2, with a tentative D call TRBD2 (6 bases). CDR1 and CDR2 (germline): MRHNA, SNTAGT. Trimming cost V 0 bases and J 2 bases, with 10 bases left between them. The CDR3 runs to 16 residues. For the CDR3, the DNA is TGTGCCAGCAGTGACTCTGGCGGGACTAACACCGGGGAGCTGTTTTTT. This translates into CASSDSGGTNTGELFF.

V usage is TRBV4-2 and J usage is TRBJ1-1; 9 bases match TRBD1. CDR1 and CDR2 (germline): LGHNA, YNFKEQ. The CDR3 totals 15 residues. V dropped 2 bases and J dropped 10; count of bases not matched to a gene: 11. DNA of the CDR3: TGTGCCAGCAGCCAACGACAGGGGGGATTGGAGAGAGCTTTCTTT. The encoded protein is CASSQRQGGLERAFF.

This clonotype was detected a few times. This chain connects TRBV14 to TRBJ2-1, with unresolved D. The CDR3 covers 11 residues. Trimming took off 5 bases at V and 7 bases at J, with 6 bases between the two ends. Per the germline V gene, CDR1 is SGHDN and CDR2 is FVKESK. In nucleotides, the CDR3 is TGTGCCAGCAGCGAGGTGAATGAGCAGTTCTTC. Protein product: CASSEVNEQFF.

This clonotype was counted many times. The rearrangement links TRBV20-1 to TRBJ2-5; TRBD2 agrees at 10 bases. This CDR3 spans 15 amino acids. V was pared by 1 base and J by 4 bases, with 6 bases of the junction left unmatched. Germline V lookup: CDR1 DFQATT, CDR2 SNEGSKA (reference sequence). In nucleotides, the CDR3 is TGCAGTGCTAGAGGCCAGCGGGGGGGAGGAGAGACCCAGTACTTC. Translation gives CSARGQRGGGETQYF.

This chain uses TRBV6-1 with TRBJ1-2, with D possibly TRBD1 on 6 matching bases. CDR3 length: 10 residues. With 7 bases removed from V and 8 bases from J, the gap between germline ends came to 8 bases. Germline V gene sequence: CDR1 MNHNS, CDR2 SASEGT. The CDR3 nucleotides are TGTGCCAGCAATGGGGGCGGCTACACCTTC. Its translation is CASNGGGYTF.

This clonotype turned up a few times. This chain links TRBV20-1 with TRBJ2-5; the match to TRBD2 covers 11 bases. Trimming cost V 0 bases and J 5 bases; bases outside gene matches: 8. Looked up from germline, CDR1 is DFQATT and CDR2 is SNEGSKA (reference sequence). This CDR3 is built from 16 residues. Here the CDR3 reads CSARDMFSGGGETQYF. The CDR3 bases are TGCAGTGCTAGAGATATGTTTAGCGGGGGGGGTGAGACCCAGTACTTC.